This TCR beta chain was found in a study of early T cells in non-severe SARS-CoV-2 infection. TCRdb re-analysed the 5' RACE reads in MiXCR, keeping a single row per CDR3 protein. The repertoire holds about 56,000 distinct CDR3 sequences, with roughly 16% as singletons. This clonotype was detected only a few times. This CDR3 has 13 amino acids. V lost 3 bases, J lost 12 bases, and 11 bases stayed unmatched. CDR1 and CDR2 from the germline V gene are KGHSH and LQKENI. This sequence was found in an adult who was a healthcare worker with PCR-confirmed SARS-CoV-2 infection or an uninfected control (not recorded which). This specimen was whole blood, taken at baseline. The genes are TRBV18 and TRBJ2-7; TRBD1 matches at 7 bases. The CDR3 here is CASSPPTGFGRYF. The CDR3 DNA reads as TGTGCCAGCTCACCCCCGACAGGGTTTGGGCGGTACTTC.